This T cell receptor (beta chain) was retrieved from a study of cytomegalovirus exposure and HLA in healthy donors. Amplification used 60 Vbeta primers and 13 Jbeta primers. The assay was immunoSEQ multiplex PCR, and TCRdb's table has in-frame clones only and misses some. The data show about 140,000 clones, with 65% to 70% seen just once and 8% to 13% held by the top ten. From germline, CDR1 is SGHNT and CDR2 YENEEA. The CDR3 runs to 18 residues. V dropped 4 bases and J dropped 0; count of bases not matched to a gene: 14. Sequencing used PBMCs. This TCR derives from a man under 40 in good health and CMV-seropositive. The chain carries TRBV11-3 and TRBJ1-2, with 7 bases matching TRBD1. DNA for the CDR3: TGTGCCAGCAGCTCACGCGGACGGGACAGAAGTACTAACTATGGCTACACCTTC. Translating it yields CASSSRGRDRSTNYGYTF. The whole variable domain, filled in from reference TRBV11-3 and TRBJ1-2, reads EAGVVQSPRYKIIEKKQPVAFWCNPISGHNTLYWYLQNLGQGPELLIRYENEEAVDDSQLPKDRFSAERLKGVDSTLKIQPAELGDSAVYLCASSSRGRDRSTNYGYTFGSGTRLTVV.